These 14 T cell receptor beta chains share one sample of origin, sequenced in a study of breast tumors, draining lymph nodes, adjacent tissues (dated by TCRdb to the mid-2010s). Lymph node samples came from the axillary draining lymph nodes of breast cancer patients. The library was built by means of multiplex PCR. Reads for this sample came from an Illumina HiSeq 2000. TCRdb handled the public reads itself, with Q25 trimming in fastp and clone calling in MiXCR, and kept productive beta chains. Each CDR3 protein gets just one entry, which takes the most common genes and DNA from the rows behind it. The sample table lists some 250,000 distinct CDR3 sequences, less than 40% of them with a count of one. The ten largest clones represent 3% to 4.5% of the sample. The sequencing sample was made of axillary lymph node tissue. These receptors were obtained from a female donor with breast cancer. Some clones in this sample may be carry-over from other donors' samples.

This clonotype was detected ten times or more. The chain uses TRBV20-1 and TRBJ1-4; a possible D gene is TRBD1 (6 bases). The CDR3 extends over 14 amino acids. Germline CDR1 reads DFQATT; CDR2 reads SNEGSKA (reference sequence). Trimming removed 2 bases at V and 4 bases at J, with 11 bases between. In DNA form, the CDR3 reads TGCAGTGCTAGACGGACAGCCTATAATGAAAAACTGTTTTTT. Protein sequence: CSARRTAYNEKLFF.

The chain joins TRBV2 to TRBJ2-7, with 8 bases fitting TRBD1. The V segment lost 4 bases and the J segment 2 bases; nucleotides outside the gene matches: 7. Germline values: CDR1 SNHLY, CDR2 FYNNEI. The CDR3 length is 15 residues. The CDR3 DNA reads as TGTGCCAGCAGTGCCGCCGGGACAGGACCCTACGAGCAGTACTTC. The encoded protein is CASSAAGTGPYEQYF.

In this sample, this clonotype turned up many times. The chain has TRBV20-1 and TRBJ2-7, with D possibly matching TRBD2 (6 bases). V was cut by 1 base and J by 3 bases, with 16 bases left in between. This CDR3 comprises 15 residues. Germline CDR1 reads DFQATT; CDR2 reads SNEGSKA (reference sequence). The CDR3 spells CSARGMAGRLYEQYF. The CDR3 region has the DNA TGCAGTGCTAGAGGGATGGCGGGAAGGCTCTACGAGCAGTACTTC.

V and J are TRBV5-1 and TRBJ1-4; 7 bases agree with TRBD1. This CDR3 region has 14 residues. The V gene's germline CDR1 is SGHRS and CDR2 YFSETQ. Unmatched junction bases numbered 3, after V lost 3 bases and J lost 4 bases. The CDR3, as DNA: TGCGCCAGCAGCTGGGACAGCAGTAATGAAAAACTGTTTTTT. This sequence encodes CASSWDSSNEKLFF.

To note about this clonotype: This may stem from a read error, because a much larger clone lies one nucleotide away. This chain connects TRBV3-1 to TRBJ1-6; D is uncertain. This CDR3 has 15 residues. Germline CDR1 is LGHDT and CDR2 is YNNKEL (reference sequence). The CDR3 DNA is TGTGCCGGCAGCCAAGGATCTAGTGGGCTTTCACCCCTCCACTTT. Protein product: CAGSQGSSGLSPLHF. Complete variable domain (other parts from reference TRBV3-1 and TRBJ1-6): DTAVSQTPKYLVTQMGNDKSIKCEQNLGHDTMYWYKQDSKKFLKIMFSYNNKELIINETVPNRFSPKSPDKAHLNLHINSLELGDSAVYFCAGSQGSSGLSPLHFGNGTRLTVT.

This clonotype was picked up many times. The chain is built from TRBV2 and TRBJ1-2; no firm D call. Trimming left V 8 bases short and J 4 bases short, with 11 bases between. The CDR3 totals 12 residues. The V gene's germline CDR1 is SNHLY and CDR2 FYNNEI. The CDR3 DNA reads as TGTGCCAGCGGGGTCGATAGCTATGGCTACACCTTC. It yields the protein CASGVDSYGYTF.

This clonotype occurred once. The chain has TRBV15 and TRBJ2-1; a possible D gene is TRBD1 (5 bases). V lost 3 bases to trimming and J lost 4 bases, with 10 bases between them. Per germline, CDR1 LNHNV and CDR2 YYDKDF (reference sequence). This CDR3 is 14 amino acids long. CDR3 in amino acids: CATSSEDRYNEQFF. Written as DNA, the CDR3 is TGTGCCACCAGCAGTGAAGACAGATACAATGAGCAGTTCTTC.

This clonotype was picked up a small number of times. A much larger clone is a single base away; this may be a read error. CDR3 protein: CASSLTAGPYEQYF. In nucleotides, the CDR3 is TGTGCCAGCAGCTTAACGGCGGGACCCTACGAGCAGTACTTC. The J gene is TRBJ2-7, the V gene TRBV11-3; the D gene is possibly TRBD2 (6 bases). Trimming took off 2 bases at V and 2 bases at J, with 10 bases between the two ends. The CDR3 extends over 14 amino acids. Germline V gives CDR1 SGHNT, CDR2 YENEEA. The entire variable domain, with the rest obtained from reference TRBV11-3 and TRBJ2-7, is as follows: EAGVVQSPRYKIIEKKQPVAFWCNPISGHNTLYWYLQNLGQGPELLIRYENEEAVDDSQLPKDRFSAERLKGVDSTLKIQPAELGDSAVYLCASSLTAGPYEQYFGPGTRLTVT.

This clonotype was counted a few times. This chain uses TRBV4-2 with TRBJ2-2; 9 nucleotides align to TRBD1. CDR1 is LGHNA, CDR2 YNFKEQ, per germline. Unmatched junction bases numbered 9, after V lost 1 base and J lost 6 bases. The length of the CDR3 is 17 residues. CDR3 sequence (DNA): TGTGCCAGCAGCCAAGTTTCGGGACAGGGCGGGTCCGGGGAGCTGTTTTTT. Translating it yields CASSQVSGQGGSGELFF.

To note about this clonotype: A read error may produce the germline difference seen at one junction end. The chain is built from TRBV7-2 and TRBJ1-2; the D gene is possibly TRBD1 (6 bases). Germline V gene lookup returns CDR1 SGHTA and CDR2 FQGNSA. CDR3 length: 15 amino acids. The CDR3: CASSLDGGRGYGYPF. The DNA for the CDR3 is TGTGCCAGCAGCTTGGATGGGGGCCGTGGCTATGGCTACCCCTTC.

This clonotype was recorded only once. At one of its ends the junction is not consistent with the germline gene, which may arise from a read error. The V gene is TRBV14, the J gene TRBJ1-1; 8 bases map to TRBD1. The CDR3 contains 14 residues. Per the germline V gene, CDR1 is SGHDN and CDR2 is FVKESK. The CDR3: CASSHHRGNTEASF. The CDR3 DNA sequence: TGTGCCAGCAGCCACCACAGGGGGAACACTGAAGCTTCCTTT.

Ten or more counts support this clonotype. The chain links TRBV6-5 to TRBJ2-2, with a weak D call TRBD1 (5 bases). There are 11 residues in the CDR3. V lost 10 bases to trimming and J lost 8 bases, with 11 bases between them. Germline-derived CDR1 and CDR2 are MNHEY and SVGAGI. The CDR3 reads CATQQVGELFF. CDR3 nucleotides: TGTGCCACCCAACAGGTTGGGGAGCTGTTTTTT.

This clonotype was found a few times. This rearrangement joins TRBV11-2 to TRBJ2-1, with 7 positions matching TRBD1. Per the germline V gene, CDR1 is SGHAT and CDR2 is FQNNGV. The CDR3 contains 15 residues. The trim removed 4 bases at V and 2 bases at J, leaving 5 bases unmatched. The CDR3 bases are TGTGCCAGCAGCTCTTTGACAGGGACCTACAATGAGCAGTTCTTC. This sequence encodes CASSSLTGTYNEQFF. The full variable domain, in which reference TRBV11-2 and TRBJ2-1 provide the parts outside the CDR3, is EAGVAQSPRYKIIEKRQSVAFWCNPISGHATLYWYQQILGQGPKLLIQFQNNGVVDDSQLPKDRFSAERLKGVDSTLKIQPAKLEDSAVYLCASSSLTGTYNEQFFGPGTRLTVL.

There are many counts of this clonotype. The genes are TRBV5-1 and TRBJ2-1; no reliable D call. V was clipped by 4 bases and J by 0 bases, with 11 bases between them. Per germline, CDR1 SGHRS and CDR2 YFSETQ. The CDR3 runs 15 residues. The CDR3 here is CASSPGPSSYNEQFF. CDR3 in DNA: TGCGCCAGCAGCCCCGGGCCCAGCTCCTACAATGAGCAGTTCTTC.